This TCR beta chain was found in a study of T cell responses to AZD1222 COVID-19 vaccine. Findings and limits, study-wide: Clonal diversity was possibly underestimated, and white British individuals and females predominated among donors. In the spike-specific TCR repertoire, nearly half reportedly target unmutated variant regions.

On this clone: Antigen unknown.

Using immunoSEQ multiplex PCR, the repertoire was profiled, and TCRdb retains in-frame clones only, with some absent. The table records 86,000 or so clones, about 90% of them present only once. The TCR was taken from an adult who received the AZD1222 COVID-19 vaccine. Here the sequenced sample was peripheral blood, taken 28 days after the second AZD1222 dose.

CDR3 region: CASSQVRGYQETQYF. CDR3 DNA: TGCGCCAGCAGCCAAGTCAGGGGTTACCAAGAGACCCAGTACTTC. The rearrangement uses TRBV4-1 and TRBJ2-5; D possibly corresponds to TRBD1 (6 bases). V dropped 1 base and J dropped 0 bases, with 9 bases sitting between them. Germline V lookup: CDR1 MGHRA, CDR2 YSYEKL. The CDR3 covers 15 residues.